The sequence of this T cell receptor beta chain was determined in a study of breast tumors, draining lymph nodes, adjacent tissues. Remarks on this clonotype: A much larger clone differs by one base, so this may be a read error.

CDR1 is SQVTM, CDR2 ANQGSEA, per germline. The V end was cut by 4 bases, the J end by 0 bases, with 13 bases between. The CDR3 has 15 residues. Samples came from axillary lymph nodes draining the breast cancer. Each CDR3 protein gets one entry after TCRdb re-called the multiplex PCR reads with MiXCR. The sample lists under 150,000 distinct CDR3 sequences; about a fifth were seen once. V and J are TRBV29-1 and TRBJ2-1; D remains unclear. The sample consisted of axillary lymph node tissue. This sequence originates from a female donor with breast cancer. Some clones in this sample may be carry-over from other donors' samples. This chain's CDR3 is CSVVWSGSSYNEQFF. As DNA, the CDR3 is TGCAGCGTTGTTTGGTCTGGAAGCTCCTACAATGAGCAGTTCTTC.